The sequence of this TCR beta chain was determined in a study of shared clonotypes between healthy human individuals. Naive CD4+ cells were CD45RA-selected; the remaining cells were memory. Broader study findings: Clonotype sharing among the donors was expected to vary with sequencing depth.

The CDR3 length is 13 residues. Trimming took off 6 bases at V and 4 bases at J, with 12 bases between the two ends. Germline CDR1 reads SQVTM; CDR2 reads ANQGSEA. Points on this clone: No antigen is known for it.

Each sorted subset replicate got 200 ng genomic DNA, roughly 30,000 genomes. Here immunoSEQ multiplex PCR was the method, and the copy in TCRdb shows in-frame clones only, minus some. Among more than 1,200,000 clones listed, 98% were seen once. The clonotype comes from a man aged 25 to 45 in good health. This chain connects TRBV29-1 to TRBJ2-2, with D possibly being TRBD2 (6 bases). The source material was naive CD4+ T cells sorted from blood. Documented subset: CD45RA+ positively selected. The CDR3 nucleotides read TGCAGCGTGGATACTAGCTTCACCGGGGAGCTGTTTTTT. It specifies CSVDTSFTGELFF.